This T cell receptor beta chain was documented in a study of blood T cells in healthy people across ages. Donors each provided roughly 10 milliliters of peripheral blood. Primers used in a second PCR of about 6 to 11 cycles were a sample-barcoded 5' primer and a J-beta primer mix. In TCRdb, the 5' RACE reads were re-called with MiXCR into one record per CDR3 protein. The sample contains 780,000 or so distinct CDR3 sequences, around three fifths of which appear only once. Per germline, CDR1 SGHTA and CDR2 FQGNSA. The CDR3 is 15 residues long. Between the trimmed V and J ends, which lost 3 bases and 2 bases, there was a span of 12 bases.

The material sequenced was blood. This chain connects TRBV7-2 to TRBJ2-3, with a tentative D call TRBD1 (6 bases). This clonotype originated in a middle-aged man in good health. The CDR3 sequence is CASSFEGEDTDTQYF. The CDR3 bases are TGTGCCAGCAGCTTCGAGGGGGAAGACACAGATACGCAGTATTTT.